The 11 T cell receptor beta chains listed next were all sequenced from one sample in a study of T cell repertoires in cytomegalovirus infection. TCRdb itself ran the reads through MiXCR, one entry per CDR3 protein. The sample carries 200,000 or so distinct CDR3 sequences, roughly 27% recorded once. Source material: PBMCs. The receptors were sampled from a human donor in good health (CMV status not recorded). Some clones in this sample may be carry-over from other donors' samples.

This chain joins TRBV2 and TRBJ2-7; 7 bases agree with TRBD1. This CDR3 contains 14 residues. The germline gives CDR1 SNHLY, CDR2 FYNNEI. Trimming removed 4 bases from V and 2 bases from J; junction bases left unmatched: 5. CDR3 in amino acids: CASSGSRGPYEQYF. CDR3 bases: TGTGCCAGCAGTGGTTCGAGGGGGCCCTACGAGCAGTACTTC.

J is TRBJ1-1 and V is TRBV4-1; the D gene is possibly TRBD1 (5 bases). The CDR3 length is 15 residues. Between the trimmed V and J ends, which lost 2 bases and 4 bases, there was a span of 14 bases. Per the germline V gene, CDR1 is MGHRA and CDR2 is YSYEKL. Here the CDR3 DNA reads TGCGCCAGCAGCCAACAAGGGGATTACGGCACTGAAGCTTTCTTT. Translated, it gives CASSQQGDYGTEAFF.

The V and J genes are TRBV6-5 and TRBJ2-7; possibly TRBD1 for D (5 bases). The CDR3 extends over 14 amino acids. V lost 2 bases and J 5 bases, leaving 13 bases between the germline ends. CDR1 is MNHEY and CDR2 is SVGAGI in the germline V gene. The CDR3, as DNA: TGTGCCAGCAGTTACGGGGCAGGGATAGACGAGCAGTACTTC. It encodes CASSYGAGIDEQYF.

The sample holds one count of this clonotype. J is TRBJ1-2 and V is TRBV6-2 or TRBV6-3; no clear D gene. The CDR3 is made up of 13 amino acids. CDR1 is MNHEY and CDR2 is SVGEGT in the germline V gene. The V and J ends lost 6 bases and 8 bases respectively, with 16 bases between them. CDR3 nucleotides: TGTGCCAGCAGGCACGACCCCCTGGGGGGCTACACCTTC. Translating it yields CASRHDPLGGYTF.

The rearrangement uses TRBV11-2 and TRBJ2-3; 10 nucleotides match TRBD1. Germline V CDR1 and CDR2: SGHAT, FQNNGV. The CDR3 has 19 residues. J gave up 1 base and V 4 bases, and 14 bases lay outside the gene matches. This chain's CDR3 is CASSWPKDRGRTRTDTQYF. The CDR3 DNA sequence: TGTGCCAGCAGCTGGCCGAAAGACAGGGGGCGAACGCGCACAGATACGCAGTATTTT.

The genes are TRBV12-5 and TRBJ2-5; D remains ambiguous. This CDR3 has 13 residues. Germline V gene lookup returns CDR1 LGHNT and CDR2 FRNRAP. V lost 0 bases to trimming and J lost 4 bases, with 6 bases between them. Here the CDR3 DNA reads TGTGCTAGTGGTTTGGTAAACAGAGAGACCCAGTACTTC. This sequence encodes CASGLVNRETQYF.

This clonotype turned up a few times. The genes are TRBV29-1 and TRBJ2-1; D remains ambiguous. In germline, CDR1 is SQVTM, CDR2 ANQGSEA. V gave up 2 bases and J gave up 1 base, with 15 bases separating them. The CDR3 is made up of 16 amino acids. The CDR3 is CSVESPARKSYNEQFF. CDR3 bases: TGCAGCGTTGAATCTCCCGCCAGGAAGTCCTACAATGAGCAGTTCTTC.

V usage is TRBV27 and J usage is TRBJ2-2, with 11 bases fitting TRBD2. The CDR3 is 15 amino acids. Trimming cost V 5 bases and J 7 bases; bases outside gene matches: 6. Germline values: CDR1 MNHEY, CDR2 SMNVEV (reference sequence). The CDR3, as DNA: TGTGCCAGCAGTCTCCTAGCGGGGGGAGGCGGGGAGCTGTTTTTT. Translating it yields CASSLLAGGGGELFF.

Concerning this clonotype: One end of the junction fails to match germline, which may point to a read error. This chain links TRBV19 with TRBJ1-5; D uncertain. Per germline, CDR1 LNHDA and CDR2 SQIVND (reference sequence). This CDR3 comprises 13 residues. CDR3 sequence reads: CVSSGQTNQPQHF. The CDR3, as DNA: TGTGTCAGTAGTGGGCAAACCAATCAGCCCCAGCATTTT.

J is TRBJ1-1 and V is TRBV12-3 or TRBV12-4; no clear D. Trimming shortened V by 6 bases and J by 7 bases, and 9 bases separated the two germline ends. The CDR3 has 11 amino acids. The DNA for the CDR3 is TGTGCCAGCAGCCGGGCCAATGAAGCTTTCTTT. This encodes CASSRANEAFF.

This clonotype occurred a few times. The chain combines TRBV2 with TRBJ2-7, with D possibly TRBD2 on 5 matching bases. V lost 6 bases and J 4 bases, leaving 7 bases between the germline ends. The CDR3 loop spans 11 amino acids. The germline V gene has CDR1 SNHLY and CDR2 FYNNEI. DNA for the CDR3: TGTGCCAGCAGCGGGGAGTACGAGCAGTACTTC. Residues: CASSGEYEQYF.